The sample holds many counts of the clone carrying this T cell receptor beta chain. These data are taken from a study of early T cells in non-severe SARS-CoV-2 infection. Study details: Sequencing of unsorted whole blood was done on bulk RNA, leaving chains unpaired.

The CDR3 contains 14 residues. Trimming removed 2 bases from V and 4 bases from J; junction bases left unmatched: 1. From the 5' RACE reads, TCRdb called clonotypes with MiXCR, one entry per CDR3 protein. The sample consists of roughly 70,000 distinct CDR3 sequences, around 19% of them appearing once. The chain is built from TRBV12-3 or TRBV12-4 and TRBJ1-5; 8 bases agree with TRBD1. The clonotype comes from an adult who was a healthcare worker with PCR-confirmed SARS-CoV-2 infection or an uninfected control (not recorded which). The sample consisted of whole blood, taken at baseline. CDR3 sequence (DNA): TGTGCCAGCAGTTTAACAGGGGGGAATCAGCCCCAGCATTTT. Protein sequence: CASSLTGGNQPQHF.